This T cell receptor (beta chain) is drawn from a study of blood T cells in healthy people across ages. Germline loops: CDR1 MNHEY, CDR2 SVGAGI. The germline V and J ends were trimmed by 0 bases and 4 bases, with 15 bases remaining between them. This CDR3 region has 16 residues. Notes on the study in general: The recorded TCR beta diversity per million T cells decreased in a roughly linear manner with age.

Concerning this clonotype itself: Its target is unknown.

Alongside a J-beta primer mix, a sample-barcoded 5' primer served in a second PCR lasting roughly 7 to 11 cycles. Each single sample gave us at least 2.5 million CDR3-containing paired-end reads. TCRdb re-called the 5' RACE reads through MiXCR, storing one row per CDR3 protein. The sample comprises roughly 730,000 distinct CDR3 sequences, about 61% of which are singletons, and under 30% rests with the top ten. The chain employs TRBV6-5 and TRBJ1-1; D not resolved. Sequencing used blood. The sequence came from a man in his forties in good health. CDR3 coding DNA: TGTGCCAGCAGTTACTCGACTAAGGGATCGAGCACTGAAGCTTTCTTT. It encodes CASSYSTKGSSTEAFF.